Listed below are T cell receptor beta chains from one sample, sequenced in a study of beta chain features in type 1 diabetes. Data came from immunoSEQ multiplex PCR; TCRdb stores just in-frame clones and leaves some out. In the table there are 900,000 or so clones, about a sixth of which are singletons. The sample comprised naive CD4+ T cells from blood. The receptors were sampled from a woman under 30 in good health. CDR3s include the opening cysteine and the closing phenylalanine or tryptophan. A D gene is named only where the DNA matches it firmly. The size entry is marked missing in some rows and otherwise reads once, few, many or a size class.

abundance,v_gene,d_gene,j_gene,CDR3nt,CDR3aa
few,TRBV7-9,-,TRBJ2-5,TGTGCCAGCAGCTTAGTAACTGAATCAGAGACCCAGTACTTC,CASSLVTESETQYF
-,TRBV28,TRBD2,TRBJ2-5,TGTGCCAGCAGTTGGGTAGCGGGAGGGCCCCAGTACTTC,CASSWVAGGPQYF
few,TRBV4-3,TRBD2,TRBJ2-7,TGCGCCAGCAGCCAATTTTACCGGACTAGCGGGGACTACGAGCAGTACTTC,CASSQFYRTSGDYEQYF
-,TRBV11-2,-,TRBJ2-2,TGTGCCGACCTTCGGGTCTCCGGGGAGCTGTTTTTT,CADLRVSGELFF
-,TRBV11-1,-,TRBJ1-1,TGTGCCAGCAGCCCCACGGGGGTGCCGAGGGCTGAAGCTTTCTTT,CASSPTGVPRAEAFF
few,TRBV29-1,TRBD1,TRBJ2-1,TGCAGCGTTGTGCACGGGACAGGGATGATGGTGGACAATGAGCAGTTCTTC,CSVVHGTGMMVDNEQFF
-,TRBV19,TRBD2,TRBJ2-2,TGTGCCAGTAGTCCGGGGACTAGGTTCGGGGAGCTGTTTTTT,CASSPGTRFGELFF
-,TRBV5-6,-,TRBJ2-1,TGTGCCAGCAGCTTGGCCGGCCAGCGGAGGGAGCAGTTCTTC,CASSLAGQRREQFF
once,TRBV5-1,TRBD1,TRBJ1-2,TGCGCCAGCAGCTGGACCGGGACAGGGGGCACTAACTATGGCTACACCTTC,CASSWTGTGGTNYGYTF
-,TRBV18,TRBD1,TRBJ2-7,TGTGCCAGCTCAAAGGGACAGGGGATCTACGAGCAGTACTTC,CASSKGQGIYEQYF
few,TRBV7-2,TRBD2,TRBJ2-1,TGTGCGGGTAGGCGGGAGTCTTGGAATGAGCAGTTCTTC,CAGRRESWNEQFF
few,TRBV11-2,-,TRBJ2-1,TGTGCCAGCAGCATACAGGGTTCGGGCGAGCAGTTCTTC,CASSIQGSGEQFF
-,TRBV10-3,TRBD1,TRBJ2-2,TGTGCCACTAGAGACAGGGGGATCACCGGGGAGCTGTTTTTT,CATRDRGITGELFF
-,TRBV7-9,-,TRBJ1-5,TGTGCCAGCAGCTTAGAGCGTGCCTCTCCCCAGCATTTT,CASSLERASPQHF
-,TRBV7-2,TRBD1,TRBJ2-2,TGTGCCAGCGCTGCAAGACAGGGCGGGACCGGGGAGCTGTTTTTT,CASAARQGGTGELFF
few,TRBV7-2,TRBD2,TRBJ2-1,TGTGCCAGCAGCTTAATCCTAGCGGGAGATGAGCAGTTCTTC,CASSLILAGDEQFF
-,TRBV28,-,TRBJ2-7,TGTGCCAGCAACAAACTGGGTTACGAGCAGTACTTC,CASNKLGYEQYF
-,TRBV11-2,-,TRBJ2-7,TGTGCCAGCAGCCAATTGGTTGAATTCTACGAGCAGTACTTC,CASSQLVEFYEQYF
once,TRBV28,-,TRBJ1-2,TGTGCCAGCAGGCCGGGGAACAACTATGGCTACACCTTC,CASRPGNNYGYTF
-,TRBV6-1,TRBD1,TRBJ2-7,TGTGCCAGCAGTCAGGACAGGGTAAGGGAGCAGTACTTC,CASSQDRVREQYF
-,TRBV19,TRBD2,TRBJ2-1,TGTGCCAGTACCAGTATTGGGGCTAGCGGGAGGGATGAGCAGTTCTTC,CASTSIGASGRDEQFF
-,TRBV29-1,TRBD1,TRBJ2-5,TGCAGCGTGGACAGGGGGCGCGGGGAGCAGTACTTC,CSVDRGRGEQYF
-,TRBV6-5,TRBD2,TRBJ2-2,TGTGCCAGCAGCTTAGCGGGAGGGTTACCCGGGGAGCTGTTTTTT,CASSLAGGLPGELFF
-,TRBV7-3,TRBD1,TRBJ2-1,TGTGCCACTTCGGCCCCGGGGACAGGGGGGAATGAGCAGTTCTTC,CATSAPGTGGNEQFF
few,TRBV7-9,-,TRBJ2-1,TGTGCCAGCAGCTTATTGATGCTTAGCAATGAGCAGTTCTTC,CASSLLMLSNEQFF
-,TRBV5-1,-,TRBJ2-1,TGCGCCAGCAAAAGGGGCAGGGTCGACAATGAGCAGTTCTTC,CASKRGRVDNEQFF
-,TRBV7-2,-,TRBJ2-5,TGTGCCAGCAGCCGGGGAGGACCAGAGACCCAGTACTTC,CASSRGGPETQYF
few,TRBV15,-,TRBJ2-7,TGTGCCACCAGCAGAGTGGAGGGGGGGAGCTACGAGCAGTACTTC,CATSRVEGGSYEQYF
-,TRBV25-1,TRBD1,TRBJ2-1,TGTGCCAGCAGTGAATCACCGGGACAGGGGTACAATGAGCAGTTCTTC,CASSESPGQGYNEQFF
-,TRBV5-6,-,TRBJ2-1,TGTGCCAGCAGCTTGGTTCTGGGTGATGAGCAGTTCTTC,CASSLVLGDEQFF
-,TRBV4-3,-,TRBJ2-1,TGCGCCAGCAGCCAAGTGGGAAGGGGGAGAGAGCAGTTCTTC,CASSQVGRGREQFF
-,TRBV5-4,-,TRBJ2-2,TGTGCCAGCAGCTTGTGGGGGTCCGGGGAGCTGTTTTTT,CASSLWGSGELFF
-,TRBV7-3,TRBD2,TRBJ2-5,TGTGCCAGCAGCCGGACTAGCGGGAAGGGGGAGACCCAGTACTTC,CASSRTSGKGETQYF
-,TRBV5-1,-,TRBJ2-7,TGCGCCAGCAGCTTGGGCGCCGGTTTGGTGTACGAGCAGTACTTC,CASSLGAGLVYEQYF
-,TRBV6-6,-,TRBJ2-7,TGTGCCAGCAGCCCGACAGCGCGATACGGTGGCGAGCAGTACTTC,CASSPTARYGGEQYF